Reported below is one TCR beta chain. Trimming cost V 10 bases and J 2 bases, with 15 bases left between them. The germline V gene encodes CDR1 MNHEY and CDR2 SMNVEV (reference sequence). The CDR3 runs 13 residues. This entry belongs to a study of blood T cell repertoires in COVID-19. Study-level information: COVID-19 samples from acute and convalescent phases originated in the United States, Italy and Spain.

In the original workflow: How many nucleated cells were present was estimated from reference gene primer amplification. Data came from immunoSEQ multiplex PCR; TCRdb stores just in-frame clones and leaves some out. Clone size and V and J calls were adopted from that table, with D and trimming inferred from the DNA. The sample lists more than 65,000 clones, more than 70% seen once, with just under 6.5% in the top ten. What was sequenced was peripheral blood. The rearrangement uses TRBV27 and TRBJ2-7, with TRBD2 as a possible D gene (6 bases). This TCR was recovered from an older woman with acute or convalescent COVID-19. CDR3 in DNA: TGTGCCACCCGAGGAGGGAGAGCCTACGAGCAGTACTTC. It encodes CATRGGRAYEQYF.